The next 30 T cell receptor beta chains were all read from a single sample in a study of shared clonotypes between healthy human individuals. Sequenced by immunoSEQ multiplex PCR; TCRdb stores in-frame clones only, minus some. This repertoire shows 950,000 to 1,100,000 clones, around 76% found once; its top ten account for 1.4% to 1.5%. Sequencing was done on a sample of memory CD4+ T cells sorted from blood. Subset indicated: CD45RA-negative fraction. These receptors all stem from a man aged 18 to 29 in good health.

The chain joins TRBV19 to TRBJ2-3; TRBD2 matches 8 bases. Germline values: CDR1 LNHDA, CDR2 SQIVND (reference sequence). V trimming: 6 bases; J trimming: 0 bases; junction bases outside the gene matches: 5. The CDR3 is 15 residues long. The CDR3 sequence: CASRLAGKSTDTQYF. CDR3 nucleotides: TGTGCCAGTAGATTAGCGGGGAAAAGCACAGATACGCAGTATTTT. Supplemented by reference TRBV19 and TRBJ2-3, the full variable domain reads DGGITQSPKYLFRKEGQNVTLSCEQNLNHDAMYWYRQDPGQGLRLIYYSQIVNDFQKGDIAEGYSVSREKKESFPLTVTSAQKNPTAFYLCASRLAGKSTDTQYFGPGTRLTVL.

This clone was counted ten times or more. V gene TRBV27 combines with J gene TRBJ2-2, with 12 bases fitting TRBD2. Trimming removed 3 bases from V and 0 bases from J; junction bases left unmatched: 11. Looked up from germline, CDR1 is MNHEY and CDR2 is SMNVEV (reference sequence). CDR3 length: 20 residues. The CDR3 here is CASSFRQRTSGATNTGELFF. CDR3 in DNA: TGTGCCAGCAGTTTCCGGCAGCGGACTAGCGGGGCCACGAACACCGGGGAGCTGTTTTTT.

This CDR3 reads CASSGPQKARDTIYF. The DNA of the CDR3 is TGTGCCAGCAGTGGCCCGCAAAAGGCTAGGGACACCATATATTTT. The chain carries TRBV2 and TRBJ1-3; D unresolved. Per germline, CDR1 SNHLY and CDR2 FYNNEI. The length of the CDR3 is 15 residues. V was shortened by 4 bases and J by 8 bases, with 18 bases between the two germline ends.

The chain employs TRBV19 and TRBJ1-6; tentative D call: TRBD1 (6 bases). V was pared by 7 bases and J by 7 bases, with 14 bases between. This CDR3 region has 14 residues. Per germline, CDR1 LNHDA and CDR2 SQIVND (reference sequence). CDR3 DNA sequence: TGTGCCAGTACGGGCAGGGGAAGGAATTCACCCCTCCACTTT. Translated: CASTGRGRNSPLHF.

The CDR3 region is CASSEQRGTNTGELFF. The CDR3 region has the DNA TGTGCCAGCAGTGAACAACGTGGGACGAACACCGGGGAGCTGTTTTTT. The gene calls are TRBV2 and TRBJ2-2, with no clear D. V shed 2 bases and J shed 0 bases, with 10 bases lying between them. Germline V gene lookup returns CDR1 SNHLY and CDR2 FYNNEI. CDR3 length: 16 amino acids.

A remark on this clone: Other DNA variants within this sample encode the same CDR3. V usage is TRBV2 and J usage is TRBJ2-7; no clear D. Trimming shortened V by 5 bases and J by 3 bases, and 5 bases separated the two germline ends. The CDR3 sequence is 11 residues long. In germline, CDR1 is SNHLY, CDR2 FYNNEI. The CDR3, as DNA: TGTGCCAGCAGTCGTAACTACGAGCAGTACTTC. It specifies CASSRNYEQYF.

The CDR3 is CASSTHRNQAETQYF. In DNA, the CDR3 is TGTGCCAGCAGCACCCACAGGAACCAAGCTGAGACCCAGTACTTC. The rearrangement links TRBV9 to TRBJ2-5; D may be TRBD1 (5 bases). V was cut by 4 bases and J by 5 bases, with 18 bases left in between. The CDR3 contains 15 residues. Germline-derived CDR1 and CDR2 are SGDLS and YYNGEE.

This clone was detected only a few times. This chain connects TRBV11-2 to TRBJ1-1; a possible D gene is TRBD1 (6 bases). CDR1 is SGHAT, CDR2 FQNNGV, per germline. V was clipped by 5 bases and J by 7 bases, with 17 bases between them. This CDR3 has 14 residues. Here the CDR3 DNA reads TGTGCCAGCAGCCCCGAGATGTTCAGGGGTGAAGCTTTCTTT. Translating gives CASSPEMFRGEAFF.

The gene calls are TRBV6-4 and TRBJ2-1, with 10 nucleotides matching TRBD2. Looked up from germline, CDR1 is MRHNA and CDR2 is SNTAGT. J was trimmed by 8 bases and V by 3 bases; bases with no gene match: 7. The CDR3 extends over 15 amino acids. The CDR3 sequence: CASSEASGSSDEQFF. CDR3 nucleotides: TGTGCCAGCAGTGAGGCTAGCGGGAGCAGCGATGAGCAGTTCTTC.

V is TRBV28 and J is TRBJ2-5; no clear D. Germline assignment: CDR1 MDHEN and CDR2 SYDVKM. The CDR3 is 11 amino acids. The CDR3 here is CATTDLGTQYF. CDR3 DNA sequence: TGTGCTACAACCGACCTCGGGACCCAGTACTTC.

The V call is TRBV11-2, the J call TRBJ2-2; D is unclear. Germline lookup yields CDR1 SGHAT and CDR2 FQNNGV. V was shortened by 6 bases and J by 9 bases, with 5 bases between the two germline ends. The CDR3 sequence is 10 residues long. CDR3 in amino acids: CASRARELFF. The CDR3 DNA follows: TGTGCCAGCAGAGCAAGGGAGCTGTTTTTT.

The chain uses TRBV29-1 and TRBJ2-7, with D possibly being TRBD1 (6 bases). CDR1 and CDR2 from the germline V gene are SQVTM and ANQGSEA. V dropped 6 bases and J dropped 5 bases, with 14 bases sitting between them. The CDR3 spans 12 residues. CDR3 amino acids: CSVAPGVNEQYF. DNA of the CDR3: TGCAGCGTGGCCCCAGGGGTCAACGAGCAGTACTTC.

The J gene is TRBJ2-1, the V gene TRBV5-1; D gene unclear. Germline CDR1 and CDR2: SGHRS and YFSETQ. Deletions cut 0 bases from V and 6 bases from J, with 19 bases between. This CDR3 comprises 17 residues. The chain's CDR3 is CASSLDGRRSNLNEQFF. The CDR3, as DNA: TGCGCCAGCAGCTTGGACGGTAGGCGGTCCAATCTCAATGAGCAGTTCTTC. Based on the CDR3 plus reference TRBV5-1 and TRBJ2-1, the full variable domain is KAGVTQTPRYLIKTRGQQVTLSCSPISGHRSVSWYQQTPGQGLQFLFEYFSETQRNKGNFPGRFSGRQFSNSRSEMNVSTLELGDSALYLCASSLDGRRSNLNEQFFGPGTRLTVL.

This clone was counted a few times. This chain links TRBV2 with TRBJ1-6; no firm D call. This CDR3 spans 13 amino acids. From germline, CDR1 is SNHLY and CDR2 FYNNEI. V was shortened by 7 bases and J by 7 bases, with 11 bases between the two germline ends. The CDR3 coding sequence is TGTGCCAGCACTATCATAGGGAATTCACCCCTCCACTTT. This codes for CASTIIGNSPLHF.

This clone has a handful of counts. The gene calls are TRBV5-1 and TRBJ2-7; D possibly matches TRBD1 or TRBD2 (5 bases each). Trimming left V 4 bases short and J 3 bases short, with 14 bases between. The germline CDR1 and CDR2 sequences are SGHRS and YFSETQ. The CDR3 covers 14 residues. The CDR3 loop reads CASSIGGQGYEQYF. As DNA, the CDR3 is TGCGCCAGCAGCATTGGGGGTCAGGGCTACGAGCAGTACTTC.

The rearrangement joins TRBV19 to TRBJ2-7; 10 nucleotides line up with TRBD1. V lost 5 bases and J lost 6; bases outside the gene matches: 4. Germline CDR1 is LNHDA and CDR2 is SQIVND (reference sequence). The CDR3 loop spans 13 amino acids. The CDR3 reads CASSPDRGFEQYF. DNA for the CDR3: TGTGCCAGTAGTCCGGACAGGGGGTTCGAGCAGTACTTC. Based on the CDR3 plus reference TRBV19 and TRBJ2-7, the full variable domain is DGGITQSPKYLFRKEGQNVTLSCEQNLNHDAMYWYRQDPGQGLRLIYYSQIVNDFQKGDIAEGYSVSREKKESFPLTVTSAQKNPTAFYLCASSPDRGFEQYFGPGTRLTVT.

V is TRBV11-2 and J is TRBJ2-6; D not resolved. Germline CDR1 SGHAT, CDR2 FQNNGV. The CDR3 totals 15 residues. Between the trimmed V and J ends, which lost 1 base and 4 bases, there was a span of 8 bases. CDR3 sequence (DNA): TGTGCCAGCAGCTTAGGACGGACCGGGGCCAACGTCCTGACTTTC. This gives the protein CASSLGRTGANVLTF.

The J gene is TRBJ2-1, the V gene TRBV19; 7 positions agree with TRBD1. V gave up 3 bases and J gave up 7 bases; unmatched junction bases: 9. In germline, CDR1 is LNHDA, CDR2 SQIVND (reference sequence). This CDR3 spans 15 amino acids. CDR3 sequence (DNA): TGTGCCAGTAGTATCTTACAGGGGAAGTGGAATGAGCAGTTCTTC. It codes for CASSILQGKWNEQFF.

The chain recombines TRBV7-2 with TRBJ2-4; 8 bases align to TRBD2. Germline CDR1 reads SGHTA; CDR2 reads FQGNSA. Trimming took 5 bases from V and 3 from J; bases not matched to a gene: 3. The CDR3 covers 14 residues. The CDR3 protein is CASSPGGGKNIQYF. CDR3 bases: TGTGCCAGCAGCCCGGGGGGGGGCAAAAACATTCAGTACTTC.

This clone is a singleton in its sample. The V call is TRBV18, the J call TRBJ1-5, with D unclear. Germline V lookup: CDR1 KGHSH, CDR2 LQKENI. The CDR3 consists of 14 residues. V was cut by 8 bases and J by 3 bases, with 14 bases left in between. CDR3 protein: CASRQQGNNQPQHF. The CDR3 nucleotides read TGTGCCAGCCGACAACAAGGGAACAATCAGCCCCAGCATTTT.

The rearrangement uses TRBV5-1 and TRBJ2-5, with D unresolved. The CDR3 spans 16 residues. The V gene lost 0 bases and the J gene lost 2 bases, with 14 bases spanning the gap. Germline assignment: CDR1 SGHRS and CDR2 YFSETQ. The CDR3 DNA follows: TGCGCCAGCAGCTTGGGGGGTCCCAAAATTCAAGAGACCCAGTACTTC. It specifies CASSLGGPKIQETQYF.

CDR3 in DNA: TGCGCCAGCGGAGTACAGGGACAAGAGACCCAGTACTTC. This gives the protein CASGVQGQETQYF. The gene calls are TRBV5-1 and TRBJ2-5; possible D gene TRBD1, 6 bases. Trimming left V 7 bases short and J 2 bases short, with 12 bases between. CDR3 length equals 13 residues. CDR1 is SGHRS, CDR2 YFSETQ, per germline.

The chain employs TRBV30 and TRBJ2-5; D is undetermined. The CDR3 consists of 15 residues. The ends were cut back, 0 bases at V and 5 bases at J, with 16 bases in the middle. Germline V gives CDR1 GTSNPN, CDR2 SVGIG (reference sequence). CDR3 sequence reads: CAWSVISPVGETQYF. The CDR3 bases are TGTGCCTGGAGTGTAATAAGTCCGGTGGGGGAGACCCAGTACTTC.

Points on this clone: Other DNA sequences from this sample encode an identical CDR3 as well. V and J are TRBV18 and TRBJ2-3; no clear D gene. The V end was cut by 2 bases, the J end by 2 bases, with 2 bases between. This CDR3 spans 12 amino acids. Germline assignment: CDR1 KGHSH and CDR2 LQKENI. The CDR3 region is CASSPDTDTQYF. In DNA form, the CDR3 reads TGTGCCAGCTCACCAGACACAGATACGCAGTATTTT.

This clone was observed a handful of times. Other DNA sequences in the sample encode the same CDR3. The chain uses TRBV28 and TRBJ2-2; no definite D call. The CDR3 sequence is 13 residues long. Trimming removed 6 bases from V and 1 base from J, with 6 bases in between. The germline V gene encodes CDR1 MDHEN and CDR2 SYDVKM. The CDR3 DNA sequence: TGTGCCAGCAGGGAAGTGAACACCGGGGAGCTGTTTTTT. It is translated as CASREVNTGELFF.

The V call is TRBV7-3, the J call TRBJ2-5; 11 bases fit TRBD1. The germline CDR1 and CDR2 sequences are SGHTA and FQGTGA. The ends lost 2 bases at V and 4 bases at J; junction bases unmatched: 0. The CDR3 runs 14 residues. The chain's CDR3 is CASSLGTGGETQYF. In nucleotides, the CDR3 is TGTGCCAGCAGCTTAGGGACAGGGGGAGAGACCCAGTACTTC.

The chain couples TRBV5-4 to TRBJ2-1; no reliable D call. Germline V gives CDR1 SGHNT, CDR2 YYREEE (reference sequence). The CDR3 is 16 amino acids. The V gene lost 0 bases and the J gene lost 3 bases, with 13 bases spanning the gap. The chain's CDR3 is CASSLEGSGVYNEQFF. The DNA of the CDR3 is TGTGCCAGCAGCTTGGAGGGTAGTGGCGTCTACAATGAGCAGTTCTTC. Drawing the rest from reference TRBV5-4 and TRBJ2-1, the complete variable domain is ETGVTQSPTHLIKTRGQQVTLRCSSQSGHNTVSWYQQALGQGPQFIFQYYREEENGRGNFPPRFSGLQFPNYSSELNVNALELDDSALYLCASSLEGSGVYNEQFFGPGTRLTVL.

This clone was counted once. The chain uses TRBV5-4 and TRBJ2-1; TRBD2 is a possible D gene (7 bases). Germline values: CDR1 SGHNT, CDR2 YYREEE (reference sequence). The CDR3 contains 14 residues. Trimming shortened V by 2 bases and J by 7 bases, and 13 bases separated the two germline ends. The CDR3 spells CASSLGGGVNEQFF. As DNA, the CDR3 is TGTGCCAGCAGCTTAGGAGGGGGGGTAAATGAGCAGTTCTTC.

A remark on this clone: Other DNA sequences from this sample encode an identical CDR3 as well. The V call is TRBV11-3, the J call TRBJ2-5, with D hard to call. The CDR3 has 13 amino acids. V dropped 1 base and J dropped 5 bases, with 8 bases sitting between them. The germline CDR1 and CDR2 sequences are SGHNT and YENEEA. CDR3 sequence reads: CASSLGGRETQYF. CDR3 nucleotide sequence: TGTGCCAGCAGCTTAGGCGGCAGGGAGACCCAGTACTTC. Drawing the rest from reference TRBV11-3 and TRBJ2-5, the complete variable domain is EAGVVQSPRYKIIEKKQPVAFWCNPISGHNTLYWYLQNLGQGPELLIRYENEEAVDDSQLPKDRFSAERLKGVDSTLKIQPAELGDSAVYLCASSLGGRETQYFGPGTRLLVL.

This rearrangement joins TRBV11-2 to TRBJ1-4, with D unresolved. V lost 2 bases, J lost 2 bases, and 9 bases lay in between. The length of the CDR3 is 15 residues. Per germline, CDR1 SGHAT and CDR2 FQNNGV. In DNA, the CDR3 is TGTGCCAGCAGCTTATGGCAGGCGACTAATGAAAAACTGTTTTTT. Translated: CASSLWQATNEKLFF.